The 21 T cell receptor beta chains listed next were all sequenced from one sample in a study of T-cell memory formation after mild COVID-19. TCRdb re-analysed the 5' RACE reads in MiXCR, keeping a single row per CDR3 protein. The repertoire holds 300,000 to 350,000 distinct CDR3 sequences, with roughly 21% as singletons. Material for sequencing was PBMCs or a T cell subset sorted from them (not recorded which). The receptors here all came from a man aged 18 to 29 who had mild COVID-19 (a few samples of this study predate the infection). Cell type and time point are not known.

This clonotype was seen only a few times. The chain carries TRBV6-2 or TRBV6-3 and TRBJ1-6; 9 nucleotides agree with TRBD1. The CDR3 covers 12 residues. The germline V gene has CDR1 MNHEY and CDR2 SVGEGT. V gave up 5 bases and J gave up 14 bases; unmatched junction bases: 4. CDR3 residues: CASSRTGVTLHF. CDR3 in DNA: TGTGCCAGCAGTCGGACAGGGGTCACCCTCCACTTT.

This clonotype was observed a few times. This chain connects TRBV7-3 to TRBJ1-6; TRBD1 might be the D (5 bases). The CDR3 runs 15 residues. V shed 1 base and J shed 10 bases, with 14 bases lying between them. Germline V CDR1 and CDR2: SGHTA, FQGTGA. CDR3 nucleotide sequence: TGTGCCAGCAGCTTAAGGGCAGGGTACTCGTCACCCCTCCACTTT. Its translation is CASSLRAGYSSPLHF.

The chain uses TRBV6-5 and TRBJ2-2, with D perhaps matching TRBD1 (7 bases). This CDR3 comprises 15 residues. Germline CDR1 reads MNHEY; CDR2 reads SVGAGI. V shed 7 bases and J shed 4 bases, with 16 bases lying between them. The CDR3 coding sequence is TGTGCCAGCACCTCCTGGCAGGGGGGCACCGGGGAGCTGTTTTTT. Its protein product is CASTSWQGGTGELFF.

The chain recombines TRBV20-1 with TRBJ2-1; unclear D gene. V lost 6 bases and J lost 9, with 12 bases in between. Germline CDR1 and CDR2: DFQATT and SNEGSKA (reference sequence). The CDR3 covers 11 residues. CDR3 sequence: CSAVWGSEQFF. The CDR3 bases are TGCAGTGCCGTTTGGGGTAGTGAGCAGTTCTTC.

The table lists this clonotype with a few counts. This chain uses TRBV24-1 with TRBJ2-3; tentative D call: TRBD1 (6 bases). Trimming stripped 9 bases from V and 4 bases from J, with 16 bases between. The CDR3 contains 14 residues. Germline-derived CDR1 and CDR2 are KGHDR and SFDVKD. Written as DNA, the CDR3 is TGTGCCACCGGGGGCAGGGGCATCGCAGATACGCAGTATTTT. Amino acid sequence: CATGGRGIADTQYF.

This clonotype came up a few times. The chain employs TRBV11-2 and TRBJ2-2; tentatively, D is TRBD1 (6 bases). The CDR3 is 16 residues long. Germline V CDR1 and CDR2: SGHAT, FQNNGV. V dropped 5 bases and J dropped 2 bases, with 15 bases sitting between them. The CDR3 DNA reads TGTGCCAGCAGCCCCCCCCAGGGGCGAAACACCGGGGAGCTGTTTTTT. Protein sequence: CASSPPQGRNTGELFF.

The CDR3: CASSQVGDQPQHF. CDR3 coding DNA: TGCGCCAGCAGCCAAGTAGGGGATCAGCCCCAGCATTTT. V usage is TRBV4-1 and J usage is TRBJ1-5, with D possibly being TRBD1 (5 bases). V lost 1 base and J 5 bases, leaving 6 bases between the germline ends. The germline CDR1 and CDR2 sequences are MGHRA and YSYEKL. The CDR3 extends over 13 amino acids.

This chain links TRBV4-2 with TRBJ2-3; D possibly corresponds to TRBD1 (5 bases). The CDR3 sequence is 15 residues long. Germline CDR1 LGHNA, CDR2 YNFKEQ. Between the trimmed V and J ends, which lost 1 base and 1 base, there was a span of 9 bases. The CDR3 loop reads CASSQGGQGTDTQYF. The CDR3 DNA follows: TGTGCCAGCAGCCAAGGGGGCCAGGGCACAGATACGCAGTATTTT.

Only a few counts were recorded for this clonotype. V gene TRBV20-1 combines with J gene TRBJ2-3; weak D call: TRBD2 (5 bases). Trimming left V 0 bases short and J 4 bases short, with 14 bases between. The germline CDR1 and CDR2 sequences are DFQATT and SNEGSKA (reference sequence). The CDR3 totals 15 residues. For the CDR3, the DNA is TGCAGTGCTAGAGAAAACCGGGGAAGCCCAGATACGCAGTATTTT. It is translated as CSARENRGSPDTQYF.

In its sample, this clonotype was seen a few times. CDR3 DNA sequence: TGTGCCAGCAGCAAAGAAGGTTCACTTAATTCCCGCTACACCTTC. Its protein product is CASSKEGSLNSRYTF. This chain joins TRBV21-1 and TRBJ1-2. TRBV21-1 constitutes a pseudogene. This CDR3 comprises 15 residues.

This clonotype came up a few times. DNA for the CDR3: TGTGCCAGCAGCCGACGTCTGAGGGAGCAGTACGTC. Translating gives CASSRRLREQYV. The rearrangement uses TRBV11-2 and TRBJ2-7; the D is unclear. Per the germline V gene, CDR1 is SGHAT and CDR2 is FQNNGV. The CDR3 has 12 amino acids. The V and J ends lost 5 bases and 7 bases respectively, with 12 bases between them.

J is TRBJ2-7 and V is TRBV5-1; D remains ambiguous. The CDR3 consists of 16 residues. Germline CDR1 reads SGHRS; CDR2 reads YFSETQ. Trimming left V 1 base short and J 1 base short, with 15 bases between. The CDR3 sequence is CASSLRRSPLSYEQYF. The DNA for the CDR3 is TGCGCCAGCAGCTTGCGAAGGTCACCCCTATCCTACGAGCAGTACTTC.

This clonotype came up a few times. The gene calls are TRBV29-1 and TRBJ1-1; possibly TRBD1 for D (6 bases). Germline values: CDR1 SQVTM, CDR2 ANQGSEA. With 5 bases removed from V and 0 bases from J, the gap between germline ends came to 16 bases. The CDR3 has 15 amino acids. CDR3 region: CSVWGGLLMNTEAFF. Here the CDR3 DNA reads TGCAGCGTTTGGGGGGGCCTACTCATGAACACTGAAGCTTTCTTT.

The chain links TRBV5-6 to TRBJ2-5; tentatively, D is TRBD2 (5 bases). Germline values: CDR1 SGHDT, CDR2 YYEEEE. CDR3 length: 15 amino acids. Trimming cost V 2 bases and J 0 bases, with 11 bases left between them. The CDR3 bases are TGTGCCAGCAGCTTAAGCGGAGCCAACCAAGAGACCCAGTACTTC. This gives the protein CASSLSGANQETQYF.

V gene TRBV21-1 combines with J gene TRBJ1-2. TRBV21-1 is labeled a pseudogene. The CDR3 is made up of 15 amino acids. CDR3 sequence (DNA): TGTGCCAGCAGCAAAGCGCACACGCGAGGCAATGGCTACACCTTC. Translation gives CASSKAHTRGNGYTF.

This chain connects TRBV29-1 to TRBJ2-1; the D gene is possibly TRBD1 (6 bases). Per the germline V gene, CDR1 is SQVTM and CDR2 is ANQGSEA. V was trimmed by 8 bases and J by 5 bases, leaving 25 bases between them. This CDR3 contains 16 residues. The DNA for the CDR3 is TGCAGCACTTCTAAGGTGGGCAGGGGTCTACACAATGAGCAGTTCTTC. Translated: CSTSKVGRGLHNEQFF.

This clonotype was seen a few times. CDR3 nucleotides: TGTGCCAGCAGTGGAACCCTCACTGAAGCTTTCTTT. Its translation: CASSGTLTEAFF. The J gene is TRBJ1-1, the V gene TRBV28; no clear D. V was cut by 5 bases and J by 4 bases, with 8 bases left in between. Germline CDR1 and CDR2: MDHEN and SYDVKM. The CDR3 extends over 12 amino acids. The variable domain in full, with the rest retrieved from reference TRBV28 and TRBJ1-1, is DVKVTQSSRYLVKRTGEKVFLECVQDMDHENMFWYRQDPGLGLRLIYFSYDVKMKEKGDIPEGYSVSREKKERFSLILESASTNQTSMYLCASSGTLTEAFFGQGTRLTVV.

The chain carries TRBV10-3 and TRBJ1-5; tentatively, D is TRBD1 (5 bases). The CDR3 runs to 16 residues. The ends were cut back, 0 bases at V and 7 bases at J, with 16 bases in the middle. The germline V gene has CDR1 ENHRY and CDR2 SYGVKD. CDR3 region: CAISESILDSLQPQHF. CDR3 bases: TGTGCCATCAGTGAGTCGATCCTCGACAGTCTCCAGCCCCAGCATTTT.

This clonotype was seen more than once but under ten times. J is TRBJ1-1 and V is TRBV5-1; D remains ambiguous. The germline CDR1 and CDR2 sequences are SGHRS and YFSETQ. The CDR3 is made up of 13 amino acids. Trimming took off 0 bases at V and 8 bases at J, with 11 bases between the two ends. The CDR3 reads CASSLVDPGEAFF. In DNA form, the CDR3 reads TGCGCCAGCAGCTTGGTTGACCCCGGAGAAGCTTTCTTT.

This clonotype was seen only a few times. The chain joins TRBV29-1 to TRBJ2-5, with TRBD2 identical over 7 bases. This CDR3 has 16 residues. Germline lookup yields CDR1 SQVTM and CDR2 ANQGSEA. V lost 3 bases to trimming and J lost 4 bases; unmatched junction nucleotides: 14. The CDR3 region has the DNA TGCAGCGTTGATCGTTCTCGGCGGGGGAAGGCAGAGACCCAGTACTTC. Translating it yields CSVDRSRRGKAETQYF.

The chain recombines TRBV10-1 with TRBJ2-1; D is possibly TRBD1 (5 bases). With 0 bases removed from V and 10 bases from J, the gap between germline ends came to 13 bases. The CDR3 runs to 14 residues. Germline V gene lookup returns CDR1 WNHNN and CDR2 SYGVQD (reference sequence). The CDR3 DNA sequence: TGCGCCAGCAGTGAGTCGCCAGGGAATACCGAGCAGTTCTTC. Residues: CASSESPGNTEQFF.